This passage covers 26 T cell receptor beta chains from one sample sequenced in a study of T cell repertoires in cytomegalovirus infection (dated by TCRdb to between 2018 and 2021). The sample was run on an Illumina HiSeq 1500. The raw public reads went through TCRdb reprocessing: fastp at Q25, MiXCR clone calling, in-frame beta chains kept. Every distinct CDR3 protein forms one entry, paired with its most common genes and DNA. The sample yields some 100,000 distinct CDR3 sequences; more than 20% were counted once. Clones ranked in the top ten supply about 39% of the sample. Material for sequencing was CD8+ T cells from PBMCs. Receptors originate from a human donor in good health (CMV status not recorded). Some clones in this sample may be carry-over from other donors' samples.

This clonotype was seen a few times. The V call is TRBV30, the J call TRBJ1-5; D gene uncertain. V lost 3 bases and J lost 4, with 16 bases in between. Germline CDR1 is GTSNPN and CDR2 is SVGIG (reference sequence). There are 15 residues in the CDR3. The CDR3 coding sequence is TGTGCCTGGAGCGGACCTCCCCGGTATAATCAGCCCCAGCATTTT. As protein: CAWSGPPRYNQPQHF.

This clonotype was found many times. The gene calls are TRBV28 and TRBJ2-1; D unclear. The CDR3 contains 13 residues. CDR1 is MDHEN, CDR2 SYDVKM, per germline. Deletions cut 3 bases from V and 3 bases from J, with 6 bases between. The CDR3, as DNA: TGTGCCAGCAGTTTTTTAGTCTACAATGAGCAGTTCTTC. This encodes CASSFLVYNEQFF.

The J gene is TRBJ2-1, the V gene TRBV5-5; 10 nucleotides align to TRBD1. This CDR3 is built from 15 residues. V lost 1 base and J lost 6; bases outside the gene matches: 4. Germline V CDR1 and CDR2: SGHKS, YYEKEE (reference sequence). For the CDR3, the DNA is TGTGCCAGCAGCTTGAGGACAGGGGGAATCAATGAGCAGTTCTTC. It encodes CASSLRTGGINEQFF.

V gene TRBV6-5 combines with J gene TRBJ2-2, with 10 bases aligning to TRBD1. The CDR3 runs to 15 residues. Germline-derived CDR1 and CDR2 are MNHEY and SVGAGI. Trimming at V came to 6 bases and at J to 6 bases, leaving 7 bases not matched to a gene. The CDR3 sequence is CASSGGQGRSGELFF. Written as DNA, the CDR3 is TGTGCCAGCAGCGGGGGACAGGGGAGGTCCGGGGAGCTGTTTTTT.

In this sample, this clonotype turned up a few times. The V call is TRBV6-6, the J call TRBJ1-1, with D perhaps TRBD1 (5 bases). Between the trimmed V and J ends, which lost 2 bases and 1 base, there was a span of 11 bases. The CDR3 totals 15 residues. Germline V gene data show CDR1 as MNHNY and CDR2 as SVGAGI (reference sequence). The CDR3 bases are TGTGCCAGCAGTTACGGGGGGGTAACGAACACTGAAGCTTTCTTT. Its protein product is CASSYGGVTNTEAFF.

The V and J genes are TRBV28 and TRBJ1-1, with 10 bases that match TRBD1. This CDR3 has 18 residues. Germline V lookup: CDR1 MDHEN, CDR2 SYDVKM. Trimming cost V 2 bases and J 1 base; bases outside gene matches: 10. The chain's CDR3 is CASSLSRRDRGANTEAFF. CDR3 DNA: TGTGCCAGCAGTTTAAGCCGGAGGGACAGGGGAGCGAACACTGAAGCTTTCTTT.

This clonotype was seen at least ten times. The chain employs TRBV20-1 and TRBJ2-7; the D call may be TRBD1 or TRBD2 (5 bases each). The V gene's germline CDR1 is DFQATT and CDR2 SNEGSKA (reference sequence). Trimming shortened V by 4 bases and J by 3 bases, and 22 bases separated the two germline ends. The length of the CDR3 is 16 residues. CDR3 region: CSAIEGFQGVYYEQYF. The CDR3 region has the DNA TGCAGTGCTATAGAGGGGTTCCAGGGAGTCTACTACGAGCAGTACTTC.

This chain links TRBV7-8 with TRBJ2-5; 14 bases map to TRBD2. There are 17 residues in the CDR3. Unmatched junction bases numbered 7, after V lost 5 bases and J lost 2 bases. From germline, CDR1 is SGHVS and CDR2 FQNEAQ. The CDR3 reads CASSPHRLAGGQETQYF. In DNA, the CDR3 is TGTGCCAGCAGCCCGCATCGACTAGCGGGGGGGCAAGAGACCCAGTACTTC.

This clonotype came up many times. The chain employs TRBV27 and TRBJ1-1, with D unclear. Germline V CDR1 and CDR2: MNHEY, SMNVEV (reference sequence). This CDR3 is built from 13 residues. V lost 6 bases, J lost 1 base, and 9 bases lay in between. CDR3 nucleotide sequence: TGTGCCAGCAGCCTCGGTCGGAACACTGAAGCTTTCTTT. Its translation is CASSLGRNTEAFF.

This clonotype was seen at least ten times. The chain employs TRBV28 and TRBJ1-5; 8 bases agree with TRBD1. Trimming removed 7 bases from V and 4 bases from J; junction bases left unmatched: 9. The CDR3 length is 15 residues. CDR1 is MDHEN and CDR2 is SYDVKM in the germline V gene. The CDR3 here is CASNFQGARNQPQHF. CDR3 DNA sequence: TGTGCCAGCAACTTCCAGGGGGCTCGAAATCAGCCCCAGCATTTT.

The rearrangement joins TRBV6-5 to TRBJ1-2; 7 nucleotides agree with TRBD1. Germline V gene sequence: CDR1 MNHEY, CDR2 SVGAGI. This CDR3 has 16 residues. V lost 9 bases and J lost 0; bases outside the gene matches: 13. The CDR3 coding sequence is TGTGCCAGTACAGGGGTCCGGACAGAAGCTAACTATGGCTACACCTTC. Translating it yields CASTGVRTEANYGYTF.

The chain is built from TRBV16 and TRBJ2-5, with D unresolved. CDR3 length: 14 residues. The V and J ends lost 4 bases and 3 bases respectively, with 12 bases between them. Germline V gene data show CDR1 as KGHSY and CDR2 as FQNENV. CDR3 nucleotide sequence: TGTGCCAGCAGCCCGGCCAGTCGGGAAGAGACCCAGTACTTC. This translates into CASSPASREETQYF.

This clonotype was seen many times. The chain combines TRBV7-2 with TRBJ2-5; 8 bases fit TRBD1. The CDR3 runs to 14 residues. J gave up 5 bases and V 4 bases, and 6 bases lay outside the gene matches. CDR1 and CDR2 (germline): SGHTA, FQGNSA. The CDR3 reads CASSSSGGGETQYF. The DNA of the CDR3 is TGTGCCAGCAGCTCCTCAGGGGGCGGGGAGACCCAGTACTTC.

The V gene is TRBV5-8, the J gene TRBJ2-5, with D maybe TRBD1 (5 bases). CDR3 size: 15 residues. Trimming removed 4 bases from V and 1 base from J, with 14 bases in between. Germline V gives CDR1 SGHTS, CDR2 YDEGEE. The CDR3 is CASSSFLDSQETQYF. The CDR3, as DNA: TGTGCCAGCAGCAGCTTCCTCGACAGCCAAGAGACCCAGTACTTC.

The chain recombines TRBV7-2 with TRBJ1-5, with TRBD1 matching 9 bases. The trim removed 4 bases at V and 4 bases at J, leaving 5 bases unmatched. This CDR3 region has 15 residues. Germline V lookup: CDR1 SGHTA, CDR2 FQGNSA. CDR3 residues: CASSSYGQGNQPQHF. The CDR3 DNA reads TGTGCCAGCAGCTCGTACGGACAGGGGAATCAGCCCCAGCATTTT.

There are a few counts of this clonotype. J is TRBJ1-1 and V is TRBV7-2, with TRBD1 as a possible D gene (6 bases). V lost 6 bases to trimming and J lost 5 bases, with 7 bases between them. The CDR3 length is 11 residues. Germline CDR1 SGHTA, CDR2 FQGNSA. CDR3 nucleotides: TGTGCCAGCAGAGGGGGGACTGAAGCTTTCTTT. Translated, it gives CASRGGTEAFF. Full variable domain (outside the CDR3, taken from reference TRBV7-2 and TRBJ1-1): GAGVSQSPSNKVTEKGKDVELRCDPISGHTALYWYRQSLGQGLEFLIYFQGNSAPDKSGLPSDRFSAERTGGSVSTLTIQRTQQEDSAVYLCASRGGTEAFFGQGTRLTVV.

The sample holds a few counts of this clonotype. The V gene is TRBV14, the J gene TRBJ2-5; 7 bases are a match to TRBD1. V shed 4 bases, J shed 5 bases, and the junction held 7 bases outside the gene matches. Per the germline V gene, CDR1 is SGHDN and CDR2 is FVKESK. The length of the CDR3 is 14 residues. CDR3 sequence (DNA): TGTGCCAGCAGCCCCTGGACAGGTCATGAGACCCAGTACTTC. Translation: CASSPWTGHETQYF.

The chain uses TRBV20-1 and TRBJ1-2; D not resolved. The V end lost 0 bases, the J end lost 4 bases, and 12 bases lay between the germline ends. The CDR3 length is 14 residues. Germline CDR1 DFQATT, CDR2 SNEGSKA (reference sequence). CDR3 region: CSARDKARVYGYTF. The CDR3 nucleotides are TGCAGTGCTAGAGATAAGGCCCGGGTCTATGGCTACACCTTC.

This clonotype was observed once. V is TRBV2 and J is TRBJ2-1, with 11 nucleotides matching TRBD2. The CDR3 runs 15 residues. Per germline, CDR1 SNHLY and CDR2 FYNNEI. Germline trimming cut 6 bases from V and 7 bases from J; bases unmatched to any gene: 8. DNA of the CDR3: TGTGCCAGCAGATCCGGGACTAGCGGACCAAATGAGCAGTTCTTC. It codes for CASRSGTSGPNEQFF.

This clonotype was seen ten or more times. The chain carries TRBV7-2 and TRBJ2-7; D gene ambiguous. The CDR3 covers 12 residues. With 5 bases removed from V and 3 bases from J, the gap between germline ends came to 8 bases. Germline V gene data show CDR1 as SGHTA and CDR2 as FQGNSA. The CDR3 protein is CASSADFYEQYF. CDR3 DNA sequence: TGTGCCAGCAGCGCCGACTTCTACGAGCAGTACTTC. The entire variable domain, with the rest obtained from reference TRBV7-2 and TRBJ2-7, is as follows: GAGVSQSPSNKVTEKGKDVELRCDPISGHTALYWYRQSLGQGLEFLIYFQGNSAPDKSGLPSDRFSAERTGGSVSTLTIQRTQQEDSAVYLCASSADFYEQYFGPGTRLTVT.

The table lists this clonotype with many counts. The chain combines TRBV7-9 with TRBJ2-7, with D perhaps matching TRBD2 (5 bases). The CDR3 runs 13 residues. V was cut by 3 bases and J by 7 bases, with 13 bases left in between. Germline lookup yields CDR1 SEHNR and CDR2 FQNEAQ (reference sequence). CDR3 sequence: CASSFPMTGEQYF. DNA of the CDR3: TGTGCCAGCAGCTTCCCCATGACGGGGGAGCAGTACTTC.

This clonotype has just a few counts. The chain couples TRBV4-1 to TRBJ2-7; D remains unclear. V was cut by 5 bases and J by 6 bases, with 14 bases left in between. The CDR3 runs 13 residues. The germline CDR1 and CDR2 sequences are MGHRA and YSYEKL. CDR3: CASSFDTSREQYF. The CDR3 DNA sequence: TGCGCCAGCAGCTTCGACACCTCTCGCGAGCAGTACTTC.

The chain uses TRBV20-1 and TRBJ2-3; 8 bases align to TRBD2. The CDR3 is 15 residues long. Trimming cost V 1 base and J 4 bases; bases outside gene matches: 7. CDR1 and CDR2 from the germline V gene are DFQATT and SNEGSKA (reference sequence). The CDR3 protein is CSARVSGVWPDTQYF. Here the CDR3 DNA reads TGCAGTGCTAGAGTTAGCGGGGTATGGCCAGATACGCAGTATTTT.

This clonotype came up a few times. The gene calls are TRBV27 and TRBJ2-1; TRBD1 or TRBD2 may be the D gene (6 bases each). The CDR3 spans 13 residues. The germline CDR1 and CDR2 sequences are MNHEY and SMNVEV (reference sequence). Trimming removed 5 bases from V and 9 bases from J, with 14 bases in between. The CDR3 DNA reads TGTGCCAGCAGTGGGGGCGGAGGGCTTGAGCAGTTCTTC. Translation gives CASSGGGGLEQFF.

Here the CDR3 DNA reads TGTGCCAGCAGACGGACCGGGACAGGGGTGCTAAATTTGAGGAGTGGCTACACCTTC. Translated: CASRRTGTGVLNLRSGYTF. V gene TRBV6-2 or TRBV6-3 combines with J gene TRBJ1-2, with TRBD1 identical over 10 bases. The V gene's germline CDR1 is MNHEY and CDR2 SVGEGT. The CDR3 spans 19 residues. Unmatched junction bases numbered 23, after V lost 6 bases and J lost 7 bases.

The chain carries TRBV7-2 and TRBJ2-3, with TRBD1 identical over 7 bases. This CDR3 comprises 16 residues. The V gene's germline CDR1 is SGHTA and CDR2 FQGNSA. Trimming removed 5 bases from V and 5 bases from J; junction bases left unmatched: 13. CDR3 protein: CASSRQGHVRGDTQYF. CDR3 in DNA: TGTGCCAGCAGCCGACAGGGTCATGTTAGAGGAGATACGCAGTATTTT.